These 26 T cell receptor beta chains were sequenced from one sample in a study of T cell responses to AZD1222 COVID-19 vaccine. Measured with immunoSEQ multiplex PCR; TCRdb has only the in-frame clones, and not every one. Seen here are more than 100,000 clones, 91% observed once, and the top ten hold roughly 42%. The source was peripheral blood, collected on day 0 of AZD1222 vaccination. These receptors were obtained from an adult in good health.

The CDR3 DNA reads as TGTGCCAGCAGGCGGGACAGGAGCACAGATACGCAGTATTTT. Amino acid sequence: CASRRDRSTDTQYF. The rearrangement uses TRBV28 and TRBJ2-3, with 8 bases matching TRBD1. The V and J ends lost 6 bases and 0 bases, in that order; junction bases with no gene match: 2. Germline assignment: CDR1 MDHEN and CDR2 SYDVKM. The CDR3 consists of 14 residues.

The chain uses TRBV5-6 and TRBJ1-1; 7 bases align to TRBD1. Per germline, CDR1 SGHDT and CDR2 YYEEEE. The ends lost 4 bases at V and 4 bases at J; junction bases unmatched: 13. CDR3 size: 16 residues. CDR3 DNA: TGTGCCAGCAGCCAACCCCCAGGGGGAACAACCACTGAAGCTTTCTTT. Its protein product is CASSQPPGGTTTEAFF. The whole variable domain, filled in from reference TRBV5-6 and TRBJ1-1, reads DAGVTQSPTHLIKTRGQQVTLRCSPKSGHDTVSWYQQALGQGPQFIFQYYEEEERQRGNFPDRFSGHQFPNYSSELNVNALLLGDSALYLCASSQPPGGTTTEAFFGQGTRLTVV.

CDR3 protein: CASSAGPQTTGSNYGYTF. Here the CDR3 DNA reads TGTGCCAGCAGCGCAGGCCCCCAAACCACAGGGTCTAACTATGGCTACACCTTC. The V call is TRBV7-2, the J call TRBJ1-2; D may be TRBD1 (6 bases). CDR3 length: 18 residues. CDR1 and CDR2 from the germline V gene are SGHTA and FQGNSA. V dropped 5 bases and J dropped 0 bases, with 22 bases sitting between them.

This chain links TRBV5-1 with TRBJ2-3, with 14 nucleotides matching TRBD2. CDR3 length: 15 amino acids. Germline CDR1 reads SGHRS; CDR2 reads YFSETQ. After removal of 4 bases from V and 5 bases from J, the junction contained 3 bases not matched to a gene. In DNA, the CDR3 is TGCGCCAGCAGCCCAGGACTAGCGGGAGGAGATACGCAGTATTTT. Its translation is CASSPGLAGGDTQYF.

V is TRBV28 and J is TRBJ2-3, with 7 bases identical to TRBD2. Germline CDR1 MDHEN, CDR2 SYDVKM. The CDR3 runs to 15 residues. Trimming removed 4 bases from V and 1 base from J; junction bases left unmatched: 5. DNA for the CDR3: TGTGCCAGCAGTTCCTTAGCGGGTGGCACAGATACGCAGTATTTT. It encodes CASSSLAGGTDTQYF.

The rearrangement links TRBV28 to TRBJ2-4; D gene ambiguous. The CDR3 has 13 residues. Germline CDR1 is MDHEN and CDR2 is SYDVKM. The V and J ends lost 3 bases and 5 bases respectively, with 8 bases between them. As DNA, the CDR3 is TGTGCCAGCAGTTTGGGGTTCGAAAACATTCAGTACTTC. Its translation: CASSLGFENIQYF.

This CDR3 is CASSLGGTADNEQFF. The CDR3 nucleotides read TGCGCCAGCAGCCTAGGCGGGACAGCTGACAATGAGCAGTTCTTC. This chain links TRBV5-1 with TRBJ2-1; D possibly corresponds to TRBD1 (7 bases). Trimming left V 4 bases short and J 5 bases short, with 16 bases between. The CDR3 covers 15 residues. CDR1 is SGHRS and CDR2 is YFSETQ in the germline V gene.

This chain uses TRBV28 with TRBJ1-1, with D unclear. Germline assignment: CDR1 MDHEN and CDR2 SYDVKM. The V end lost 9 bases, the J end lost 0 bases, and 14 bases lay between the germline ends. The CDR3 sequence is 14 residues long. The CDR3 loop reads CASGKPTVNTEAFF. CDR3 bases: TGTGCCAGTGGAAAACCCACAGTGAACACTGAAGCTTTCTTT. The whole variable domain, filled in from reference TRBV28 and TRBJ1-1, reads DVKVTQSSRYLVKRTGEKVFLECVQDMDHENMFWYRQDPGLGLRLIYFSYDVKMKEKGDIPEGYSVSREKKERFSLILESASTNQTSMYLCASGKPTVNTEAFFGQGTRLTVV.

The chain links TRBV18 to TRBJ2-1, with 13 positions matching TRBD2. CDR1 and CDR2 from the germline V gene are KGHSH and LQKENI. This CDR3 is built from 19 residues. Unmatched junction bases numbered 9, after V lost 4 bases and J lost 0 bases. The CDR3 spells CASSLELAGGLSSYNEQFF. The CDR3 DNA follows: TGTGCCAGCTCACTAGAACTAGCGGGAGGGCTCAGCTCCTACAATGAGCAGTTCTTC.

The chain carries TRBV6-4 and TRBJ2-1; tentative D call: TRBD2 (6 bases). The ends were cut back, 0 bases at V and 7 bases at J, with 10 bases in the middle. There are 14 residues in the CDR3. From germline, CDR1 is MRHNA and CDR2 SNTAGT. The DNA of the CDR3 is TGTGCCAGCAGTGACTCGGCGGGATCGAATGAGCAGTTCTTC. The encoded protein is CASSDSAGSNEQFF.

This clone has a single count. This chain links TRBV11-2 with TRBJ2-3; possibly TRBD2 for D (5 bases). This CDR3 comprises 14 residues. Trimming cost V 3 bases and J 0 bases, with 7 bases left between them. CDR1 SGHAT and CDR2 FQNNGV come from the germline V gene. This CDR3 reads CASSFASSTDTQYF. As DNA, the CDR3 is TGTGCCAGCAGCTTCGCTAGCAGCACAGATACGCAGTATTTT.

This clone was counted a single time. The CDR3, as DNA: TGTGCCAGCAGCCTACAGGTTTTTGGTTCACCCCTCCACTTT. Protein product: CASSLQVFGSPLHF. The V gene is TRBV6-6, the J gene TRBJ1-6; D is perhaps TRBD1 (5 bases). This CDR3 contains 14 residues. Trimming cost V 6 bases and J 9 bases, with 15 bases left between them. Germline values: CDR1 MNHNY, CDR2 SVGAGI (reference sequence).

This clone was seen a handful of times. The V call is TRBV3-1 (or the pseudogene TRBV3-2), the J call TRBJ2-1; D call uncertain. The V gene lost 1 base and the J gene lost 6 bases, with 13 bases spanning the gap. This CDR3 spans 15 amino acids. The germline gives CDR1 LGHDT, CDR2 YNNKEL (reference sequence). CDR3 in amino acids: CASSQGPYATNEQFF. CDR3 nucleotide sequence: TGTGCCAGCAGCCAAGGGCCCTATGCGACCAATGAGCAGTTCTTC.

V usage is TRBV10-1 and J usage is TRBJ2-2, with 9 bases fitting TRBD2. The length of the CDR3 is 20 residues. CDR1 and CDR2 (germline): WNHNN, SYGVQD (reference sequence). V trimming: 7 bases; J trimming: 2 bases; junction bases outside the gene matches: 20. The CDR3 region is CASTMSFVVAGDHNTGELFF. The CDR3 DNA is TGCGCCAGCACCATGAGTTTCGTGGTAGCGGGAGACCACAACACCGGGGAGCTGTTTTTT.

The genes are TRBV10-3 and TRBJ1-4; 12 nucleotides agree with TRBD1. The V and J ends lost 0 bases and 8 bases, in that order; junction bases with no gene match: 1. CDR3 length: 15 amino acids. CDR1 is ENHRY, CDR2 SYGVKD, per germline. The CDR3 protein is CAISESGTGGEKLFF. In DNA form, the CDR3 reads TGTGCCATCAGTGAGTCAGGGACAGGGGGCGAAAAACTGTTTTTT.

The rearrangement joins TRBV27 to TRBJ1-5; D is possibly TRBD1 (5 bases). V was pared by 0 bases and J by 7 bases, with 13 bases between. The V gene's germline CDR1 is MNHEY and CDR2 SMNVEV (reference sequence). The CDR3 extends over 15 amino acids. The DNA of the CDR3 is TGTGCCAGCAGTTTATCGCAAACAGGAACACAGCCCCAGCATTTT. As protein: CASSLSQTGTQPQHF.

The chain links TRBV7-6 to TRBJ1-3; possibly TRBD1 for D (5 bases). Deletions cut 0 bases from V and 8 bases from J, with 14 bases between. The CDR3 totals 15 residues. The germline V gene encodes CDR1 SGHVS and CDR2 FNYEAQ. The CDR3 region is CASSLAGQGSDTIYF. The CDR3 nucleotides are TGTGCCAGCAGCTTAGCGGGGCAGGGCTCGGACACCATATATTTT. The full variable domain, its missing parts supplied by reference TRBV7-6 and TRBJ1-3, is GAGVSQSPRYKVTKRGQDVALRCDPISGHVSLYWYRQALGQGPEFLTYFNYEAQQDKSGLPNDRFSAERPEGSISTLTIQRTEQRDSAMYRCASSLAGQGSDTIYFGEGSWLTVV.

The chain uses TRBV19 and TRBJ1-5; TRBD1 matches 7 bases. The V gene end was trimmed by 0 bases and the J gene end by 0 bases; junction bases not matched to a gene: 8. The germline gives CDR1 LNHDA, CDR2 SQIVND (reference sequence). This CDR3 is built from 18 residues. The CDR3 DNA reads TGTGCCAGTAGTATAGAGAGGACAGGTGGTTATAGCAATCAGCCCCAGCATTTT. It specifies CASSIERTGGYSNQPQHF.

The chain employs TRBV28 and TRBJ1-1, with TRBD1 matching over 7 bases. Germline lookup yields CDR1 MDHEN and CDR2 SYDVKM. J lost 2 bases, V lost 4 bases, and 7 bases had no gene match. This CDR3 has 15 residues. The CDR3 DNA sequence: TGTGCCAGCAGTTCAACAGGGGCAGGAAACACTGAAGCTTTCTTT. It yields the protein CASSSTGAGNTEAFF.

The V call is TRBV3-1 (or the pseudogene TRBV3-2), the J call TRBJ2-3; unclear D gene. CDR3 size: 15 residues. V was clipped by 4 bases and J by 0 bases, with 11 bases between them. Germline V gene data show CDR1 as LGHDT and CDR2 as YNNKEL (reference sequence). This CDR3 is CASSPRLASTDTQYF. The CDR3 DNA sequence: TGTGCCAGCAGCCCCAGACTGGCTAGCACAGATACGCAGTATTTT.

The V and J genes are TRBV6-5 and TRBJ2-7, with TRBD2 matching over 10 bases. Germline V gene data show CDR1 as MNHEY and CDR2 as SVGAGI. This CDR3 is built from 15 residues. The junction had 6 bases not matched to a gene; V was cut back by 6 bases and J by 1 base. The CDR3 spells CASSSSAGGSYEQYF. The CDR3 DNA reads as TGTGCCAGCAGCTCCTCAGCGGGAGGGTCCTACGAGCAGTACTTC.

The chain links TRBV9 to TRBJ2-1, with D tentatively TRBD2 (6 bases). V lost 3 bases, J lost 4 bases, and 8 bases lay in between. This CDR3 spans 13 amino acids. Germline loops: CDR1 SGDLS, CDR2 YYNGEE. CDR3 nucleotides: TGTGCCAGCAGCGAGCTAGCGTACAATGAGCAGTTCTTC. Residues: CASSELAYNEQFF. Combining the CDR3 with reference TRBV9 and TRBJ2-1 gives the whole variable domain DSGVTQTPKHLITATGQRVTLRCSPRSGDLSVYWYQQSLDQGLQFLIQYYNGEERAKGNILERFSAQQFPDLHSELNLSSLELGDSALYFCASSELAYNEQFFGPGTRLTVL.

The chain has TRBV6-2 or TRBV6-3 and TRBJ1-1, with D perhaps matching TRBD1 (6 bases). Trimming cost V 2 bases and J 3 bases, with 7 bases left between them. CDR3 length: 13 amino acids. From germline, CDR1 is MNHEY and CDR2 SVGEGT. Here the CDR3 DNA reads TGTGCCAGCAGTTACCCAGGGGACACTGAAGCTTTCTTT. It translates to CASSYPGDTEAFF.

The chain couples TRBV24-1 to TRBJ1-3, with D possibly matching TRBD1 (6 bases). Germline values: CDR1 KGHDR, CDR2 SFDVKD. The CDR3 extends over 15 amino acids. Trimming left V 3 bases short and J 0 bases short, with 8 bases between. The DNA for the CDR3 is TGTGCCACCAGTGATCCCAGGGGCTCTGGAAACACCATATATTTT. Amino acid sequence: CATSDPRGSGNTIYF.

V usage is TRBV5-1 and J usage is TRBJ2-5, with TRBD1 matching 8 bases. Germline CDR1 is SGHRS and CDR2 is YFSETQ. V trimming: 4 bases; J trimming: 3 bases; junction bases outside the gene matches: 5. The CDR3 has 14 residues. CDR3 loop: CASSRGDRKETQYF. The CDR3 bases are TGCGCCAGCAGCCGAGGGGACAGGAAAGAGACCCAGTACTTC.

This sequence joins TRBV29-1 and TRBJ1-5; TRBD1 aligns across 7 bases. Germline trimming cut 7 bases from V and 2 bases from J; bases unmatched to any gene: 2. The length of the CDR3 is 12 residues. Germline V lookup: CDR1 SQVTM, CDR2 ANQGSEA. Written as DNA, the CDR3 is TGCAGCGCCGGACAGGGCAATCAGCCCCAGCATTTT. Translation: CSAGQGNQPQHF. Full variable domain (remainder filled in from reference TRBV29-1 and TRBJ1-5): SAVISQKPSRDICQRGTSLTIQCQVDSQVTMMFWYRQQPGQSLTLIATANQGSEATYESGFVIDKFPISRPNLTFSTLTVSNMSPEDSSIYLCSAGQGNQPQHFGDGTRLSIL.